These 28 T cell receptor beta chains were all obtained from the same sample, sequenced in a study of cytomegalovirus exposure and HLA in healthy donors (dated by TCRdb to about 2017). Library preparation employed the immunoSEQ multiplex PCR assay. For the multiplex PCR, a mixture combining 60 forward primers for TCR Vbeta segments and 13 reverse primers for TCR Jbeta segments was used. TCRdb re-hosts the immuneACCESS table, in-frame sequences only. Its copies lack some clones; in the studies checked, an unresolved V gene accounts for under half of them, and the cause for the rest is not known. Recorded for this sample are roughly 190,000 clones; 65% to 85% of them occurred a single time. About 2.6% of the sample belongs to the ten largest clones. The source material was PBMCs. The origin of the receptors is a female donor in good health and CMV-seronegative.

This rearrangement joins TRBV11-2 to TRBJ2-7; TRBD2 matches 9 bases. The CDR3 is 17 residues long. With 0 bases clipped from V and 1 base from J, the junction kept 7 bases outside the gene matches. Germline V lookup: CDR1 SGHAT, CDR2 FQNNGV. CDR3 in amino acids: CASSLEVSGRGSYEQYF. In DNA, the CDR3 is TGTGCCAGCAGCTTAGAAGTTAGCGGGAGAGGGTCCTACGAGCAGTACTTC.

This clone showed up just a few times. This chain's CDR3 is CASSHSGRGADTQYF. CDR3 in DNA: TGCGCCAGCAGCCATAGCGGGAGGGGGGCAGATACGCAGTATTTT. The V call is TRBV4-3, the J call TRBJ2-3, with 11 bases fitting TRBD2. From germline, CDR1 is LGHNA and CDR2 YSLEER. This CDR3 region has 15 residues. V dropped 3 bases and J dropped 4; count of bases not matched to a gene: 3.

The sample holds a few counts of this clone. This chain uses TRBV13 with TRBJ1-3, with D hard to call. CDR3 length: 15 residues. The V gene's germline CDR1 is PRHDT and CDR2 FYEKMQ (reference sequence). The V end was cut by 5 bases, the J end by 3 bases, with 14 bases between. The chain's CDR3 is CASSLRQPYGNTIYF. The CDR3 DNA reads TGTGCCAGCAGCCTCAGACAACCCTATGGAAACACCATATATTTT.

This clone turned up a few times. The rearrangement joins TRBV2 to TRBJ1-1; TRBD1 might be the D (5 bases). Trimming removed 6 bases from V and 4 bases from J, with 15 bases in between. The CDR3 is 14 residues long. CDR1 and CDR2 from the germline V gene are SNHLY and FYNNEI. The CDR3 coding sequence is TGTGCCAGCAGCCAGGACACCACGAGCACTGAAGCTTTCTTT. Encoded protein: CASSQDTTSTEAFF. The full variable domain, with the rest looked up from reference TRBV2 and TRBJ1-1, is EPEVTQTPSHQVTQMGQEVILRCVPISNHLYFYWYRQILGQKVEFLVSFYNNEISEKSEIFDDQFSVERPDGSNFTLKIRSTKLEDSAMYFCASSQDTTSTEAFFGQGTRLTVV.

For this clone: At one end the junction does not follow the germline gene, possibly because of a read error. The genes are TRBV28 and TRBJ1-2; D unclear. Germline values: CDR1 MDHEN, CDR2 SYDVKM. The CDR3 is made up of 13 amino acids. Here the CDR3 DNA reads TGTGCCAGCAGCCCCATCCCTTACTATGGCTACACTTTC. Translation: CASSPIPYYGYTF.

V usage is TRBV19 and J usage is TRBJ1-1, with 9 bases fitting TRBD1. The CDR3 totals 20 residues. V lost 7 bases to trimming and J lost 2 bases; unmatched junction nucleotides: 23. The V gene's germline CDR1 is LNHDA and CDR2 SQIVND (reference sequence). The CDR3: CASTSFFGGGQGIPNTEAFF. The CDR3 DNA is TGTGCCAGTACCTCATTCTTCGGCGGTGGACAGGGGATTCCTAACACTGAAGCTTTCTTT.

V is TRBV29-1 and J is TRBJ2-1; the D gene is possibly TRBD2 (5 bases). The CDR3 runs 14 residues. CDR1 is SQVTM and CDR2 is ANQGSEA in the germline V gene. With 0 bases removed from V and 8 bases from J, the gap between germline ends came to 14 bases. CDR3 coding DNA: TGCAGCGTTGAAGAGGGAGTTTGGCAGCATGAGCAGTTCTTC. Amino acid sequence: CSVEEGVWQHEQFF.

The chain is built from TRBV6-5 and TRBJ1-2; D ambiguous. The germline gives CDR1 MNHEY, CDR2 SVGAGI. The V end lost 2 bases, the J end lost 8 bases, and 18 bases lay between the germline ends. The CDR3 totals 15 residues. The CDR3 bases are TGTGCCAGCAGTTACGAGTTAGATAACTGGGCAGGCTACACCTTC. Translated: CASSYELDNWAGYTF.

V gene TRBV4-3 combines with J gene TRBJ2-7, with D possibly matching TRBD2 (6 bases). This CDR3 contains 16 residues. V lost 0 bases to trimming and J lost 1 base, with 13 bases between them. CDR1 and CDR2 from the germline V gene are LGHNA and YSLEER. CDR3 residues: CASSQERGRLSYEQYF. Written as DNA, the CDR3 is TGCGCCAGCAGCCAAGAAAGAGGGAGGTTGTCCTACGAGCAGTACTTC.

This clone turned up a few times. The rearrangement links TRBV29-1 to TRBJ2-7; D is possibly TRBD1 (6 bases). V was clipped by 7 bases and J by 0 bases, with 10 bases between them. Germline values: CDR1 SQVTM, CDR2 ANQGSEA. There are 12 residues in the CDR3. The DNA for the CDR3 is TGCAGCGCTAACAGGGACTCCTACGAGCAGTACTTC. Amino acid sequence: CSANRDSYEQYF.

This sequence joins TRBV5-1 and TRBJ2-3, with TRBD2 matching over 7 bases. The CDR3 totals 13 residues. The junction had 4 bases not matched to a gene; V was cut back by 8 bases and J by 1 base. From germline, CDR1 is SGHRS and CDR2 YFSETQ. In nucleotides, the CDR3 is TGCGCCAGTACTAGCGAGGGCACAGATACGCAGTATTTT. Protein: CASTSEGTDTQYF.

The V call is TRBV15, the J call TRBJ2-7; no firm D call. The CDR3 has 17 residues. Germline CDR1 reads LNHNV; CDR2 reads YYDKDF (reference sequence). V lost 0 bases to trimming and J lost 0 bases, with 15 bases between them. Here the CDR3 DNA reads TGTGCCACCAGCAGAGACCCCTCTGAGATCCTCTCCTACGAGCAGTACTTC. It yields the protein CATSRDPSEILSYEQYF.

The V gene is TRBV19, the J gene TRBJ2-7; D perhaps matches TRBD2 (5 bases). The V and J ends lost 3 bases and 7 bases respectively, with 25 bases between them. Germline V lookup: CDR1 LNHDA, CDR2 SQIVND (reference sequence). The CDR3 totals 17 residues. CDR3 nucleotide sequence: TGTGCCAGTAGTATTTGGCTCGGGCAGGAGACAACGGGGGAGCAGTACTTC. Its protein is CASSIWLGQETTGEQYF.

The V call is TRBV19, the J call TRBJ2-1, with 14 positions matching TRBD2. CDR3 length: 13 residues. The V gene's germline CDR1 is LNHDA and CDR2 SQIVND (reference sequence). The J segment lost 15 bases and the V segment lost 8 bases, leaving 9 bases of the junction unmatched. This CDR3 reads CASSTSGGAGAFF. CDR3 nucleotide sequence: TGTGCCAGTTCGACTAGCGGGGGGGCCGGGGCGTTCTTC.

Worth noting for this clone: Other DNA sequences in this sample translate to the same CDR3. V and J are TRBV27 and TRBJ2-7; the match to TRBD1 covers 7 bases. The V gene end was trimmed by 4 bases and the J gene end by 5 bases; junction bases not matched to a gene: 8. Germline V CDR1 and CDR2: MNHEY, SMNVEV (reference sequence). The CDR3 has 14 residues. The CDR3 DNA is TGTGCCAGCAGTTCCGGGACAGTCGGGAACGAGCAGTACTTC. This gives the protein CASSSGTVGNEQYF.

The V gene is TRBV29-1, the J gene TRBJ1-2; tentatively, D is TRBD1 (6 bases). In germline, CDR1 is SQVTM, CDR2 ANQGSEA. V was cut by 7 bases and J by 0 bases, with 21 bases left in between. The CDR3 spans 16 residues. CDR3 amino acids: CSARTEARPANYGYTF. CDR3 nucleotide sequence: TGCAGCGCCCGGACAGAGGCCCGCCCAGCTAACTATGGCTACACCTTC. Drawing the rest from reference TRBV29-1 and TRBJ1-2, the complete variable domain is SAVISQKPSRDICQRGTSLTIQCQVDSQVTMMFWYRQQPGQSLTLIATANQGSEATYESGFVIDKFPISRPNLTFSTLTVSNMSPEDSSIYLCSARTEARPANYGYTFGSGTRLTVV.

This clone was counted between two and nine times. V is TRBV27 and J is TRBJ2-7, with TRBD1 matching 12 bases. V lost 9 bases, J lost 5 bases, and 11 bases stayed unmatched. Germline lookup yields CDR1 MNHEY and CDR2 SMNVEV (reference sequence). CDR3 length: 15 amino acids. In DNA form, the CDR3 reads TGTGCCAGTAGATCCCGGGACAGGGGGCTCCACGAGCAGTACTTC. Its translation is CASRSRDRGLHEQYF.

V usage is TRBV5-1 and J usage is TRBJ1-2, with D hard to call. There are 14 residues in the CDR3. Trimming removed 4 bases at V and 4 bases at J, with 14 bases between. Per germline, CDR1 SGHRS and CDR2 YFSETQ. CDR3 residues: CASSLGRESYGYTF. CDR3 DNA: TGCGCCAGCAGCCTGGGTCGGGAGTCCTATGGCTACACCTTC.

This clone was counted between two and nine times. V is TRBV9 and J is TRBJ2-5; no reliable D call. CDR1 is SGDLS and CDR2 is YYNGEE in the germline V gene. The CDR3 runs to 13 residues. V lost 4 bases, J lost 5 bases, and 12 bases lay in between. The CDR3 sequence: CASSQAPRETQYF. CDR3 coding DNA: TGTGCCAGCAGCCAGGCCCCCAGGGAGACCCAGTACTTC.

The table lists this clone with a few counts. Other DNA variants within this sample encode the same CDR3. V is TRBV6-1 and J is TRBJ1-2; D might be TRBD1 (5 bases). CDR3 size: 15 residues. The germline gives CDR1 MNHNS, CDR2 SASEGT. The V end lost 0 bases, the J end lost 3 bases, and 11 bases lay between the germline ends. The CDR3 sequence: CASSEAGGAHYGYTF. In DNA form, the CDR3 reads TGTGCCAGCAGTGAAGCCGGAGGGGCGCACTATGGCTACACCTTC.

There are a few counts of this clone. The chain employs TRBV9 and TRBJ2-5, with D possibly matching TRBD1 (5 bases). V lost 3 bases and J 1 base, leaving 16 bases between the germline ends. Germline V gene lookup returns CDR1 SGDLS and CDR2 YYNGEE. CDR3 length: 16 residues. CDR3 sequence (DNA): TGTGCCAGCAGCGATCGACAGCCCGGCGGCCAAGAGACCCAGTACTTC. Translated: CASSDRQPGGQETQYF. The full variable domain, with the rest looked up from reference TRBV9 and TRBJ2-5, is DSGVTQTPKHLITATGQRVTLRCSPRSGDLSVYWYQQSLDQGLQFLIQYYNGEERAKGNILERFSAQQFPDLHSELNLSSLELGDSALYFCASSDRQPGGQETQYFGPGTRLLVL.

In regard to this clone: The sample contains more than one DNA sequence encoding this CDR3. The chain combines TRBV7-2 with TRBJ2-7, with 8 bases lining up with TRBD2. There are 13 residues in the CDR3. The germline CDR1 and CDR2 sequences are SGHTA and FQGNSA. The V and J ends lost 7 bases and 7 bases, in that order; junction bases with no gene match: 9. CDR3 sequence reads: CASTPGGPSEQYF. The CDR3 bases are TGTGCCAGCACTCCGGGAGGGCCAAGTGAGCAGTACTTC.

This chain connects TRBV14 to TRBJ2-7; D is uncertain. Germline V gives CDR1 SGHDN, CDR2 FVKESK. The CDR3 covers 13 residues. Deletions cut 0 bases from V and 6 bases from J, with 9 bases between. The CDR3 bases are TGTGCCAGCAGCCAAGAGGCTTTTACCGAGCAGTACTTC. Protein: CASSQEAFTEQYF.

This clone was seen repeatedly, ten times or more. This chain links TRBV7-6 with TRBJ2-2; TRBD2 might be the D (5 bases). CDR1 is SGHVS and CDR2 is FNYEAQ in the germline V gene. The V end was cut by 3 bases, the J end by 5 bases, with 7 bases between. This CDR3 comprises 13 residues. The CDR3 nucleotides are TGTGCCAGCAGCTTGAGGGTAACCGGGGAGCTGTTTTTT. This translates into CASSLRVTGELFF.

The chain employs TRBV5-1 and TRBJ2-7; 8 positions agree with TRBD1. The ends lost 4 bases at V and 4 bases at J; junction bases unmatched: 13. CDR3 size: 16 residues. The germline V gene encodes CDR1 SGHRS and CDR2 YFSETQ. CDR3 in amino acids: CASSIETGASLYEQYF. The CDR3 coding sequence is TGCGCCAGCAGCATAGAGACAGGGGCGTCGTTGTACGAGCAGTACTTC.

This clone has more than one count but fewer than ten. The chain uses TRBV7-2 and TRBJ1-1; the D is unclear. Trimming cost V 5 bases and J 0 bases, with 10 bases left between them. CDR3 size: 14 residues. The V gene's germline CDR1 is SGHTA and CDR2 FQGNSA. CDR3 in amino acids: CASSQLGMNTEAFF. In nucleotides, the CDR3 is TGTGCCAGCAGCCAACTCGGGATGAACACTGAAGCTTTCTTT.

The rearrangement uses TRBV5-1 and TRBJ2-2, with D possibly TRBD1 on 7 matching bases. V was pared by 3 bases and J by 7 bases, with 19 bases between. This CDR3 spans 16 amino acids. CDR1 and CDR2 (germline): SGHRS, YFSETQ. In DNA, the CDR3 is TGCGCCAGCAGCTCGATGCTCCGACAGGGAGGCGGGGAGCTGTTTTTT. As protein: CASSSMLRQGGGELFF.

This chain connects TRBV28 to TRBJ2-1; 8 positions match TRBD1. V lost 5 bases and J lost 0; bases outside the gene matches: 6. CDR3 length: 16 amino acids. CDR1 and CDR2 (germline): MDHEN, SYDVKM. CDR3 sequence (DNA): TGTGCCAGCAGTCCATTTGACAGGGGCTCCTACAATGAGCAGTTCTTC. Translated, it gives CASSPFDRGSYNEQFF.